A single sample is the source of the 32 T cell receptor beta chains below, sequenced in a study of post-analysis software for immune sequencing data. Whole-study findings and limits: TRBV5-6, TRBV5-1 and TRBV20-1 were among several TRBV segments more frequent in patients than controls.

What these receptors recognize is not known. The TCR beta cDNA libraries contained unique molecular identifiers. TCRdb re-analysed the PCR reads in MiXCR, keeping a single row per CDR3 protein. The table records 700,000 to 900,000 distinct CDR3 sequences, 46% of them present only once. Sequences were obtained from blood. The receptors stem from a girl aged 5 to 17 with multiple sclerosis.

This chain uses TRBV5-1 with TRBJ2-1, with 7 positions matching TRBD1. Germline CDR1 and CDR2: SGHRS and YFSETQ. After removal of 5 bases from V and 2 bases from J, the junction contained 7 bases not matched to a gene. The CDR3 length is 15 residues. CDR3 sequence: CASSYEGATYNEQFF. CDR3 DNA sequence: TGCGCCAGCAGTTACGAGGGGGCCACCTACAATGAGCAGTTCTTC.

The sample holds a few counts of this clonotype. This sequence joins TRBV15 and TRBJ2-5; the D gene is possibly TRBD2 (6 bases). Germline V gene lookup returns CDR1 LNHNV and CDR2 YYDKDF (reference sequence). Trimming took off 6 bases at V and 2 bases at J, with 16 bases between the two ends. This CDR3 has 15 residues. CDR3 nucleotide sequence: TGTGCCACCAGAAGCCAGCACGGGGGTCAAGAGACCCAGTACTTC. Translated: CATRSQHGGQETQYF. Looking up the rest from reference TRBV15 and TRBJ2-5 gives the full variable domain: DAMVIQNPRYQVTQFGKPVTLSCSQTLNHNVMYWYQQKSSQAPKLLFHYYDKDFNNEADTPDNFQSRRPNTSFCFLDIRSPGLGDTAMYLCATRSQHGGQETQYFGPGTRLLVL.

This clonotype has only one observation. The V gene is TRBV20-1, the J gene TRBJ2-3; no firm D call. CDR1 DFQATT and CDR2 SNEGSKA come from the germline V gene (reference sequence). The CDR3 has 11 residues. V was trimmed by 2 bases and J by 4 bases, leaving 4 bases between them. The CDR3 loop is CSARHSDTQYF. For the CDR3, the DNA is TGCAGTGCTAGACATTCAGATACGCAGTATTTT.

V gene TRBV29-1 combines with J gene TRBJ1-1, with D uncertain. The germline V gene has CDR1 SQVTM and CDR2 ANQGSEA. The CDR3 has 15 amino acids. Trimming took 6 bases from V and 1 from J, leaving 18 bases between them. CDR3 DNA sequence: TGCAGCGTCGCCACCAGACTCGGTCGGAACACTGAAGCTTTCTTT. Encoded protein: CSVATRLGRNTEAFF.

The gene calls are TRBV7-8 and TRBJ2-4, with D possibly TRBD1 on 6 matching bases. Matching the DNA end better, TRBJ2-5 makes the J call doubtful. CDR3 length equals 14 residues. The germline gives CDR1 SGHVS, CDR2 FQNEAQ. The CDR3 here is CASSWTAVGETQYF. Written as DNA, the CDR3 is TGTGCCAGCAGCTGGACAGCGGTCGGGGAGACCCAGTACTTC.

This clonotype has only a few counts. The rearrangement uses TRBV7-9 and TRBJ2-7, with 9 bases aligning to TRBD2. The CDR3 totals 15 residues. Germline trimming cut 4 bases from V and 0 bases from J; bases unmatched to any gene: 4. In germline, CDR1 is SEHNR, CDR2 FQNEAQ (reference sequence). The CDR3 loop is CASSYLSGSSYEQYF. The CDR3 DNA is TGTGCCAGCAGCTACCTTAGCGGGAGCTCCTACGAGCAGTACTTC.

The chain couples TRBV7-9 to TRBJ2-5; 9 nucleotides line up with TRBD1. Gene TRBJ2-7 matches the end of the DNA better, so the J call may be wrong. The CDR3 is 16 amino acids. Germline CDR1 is SEHNR and CDR2 is FQNEAQ (reference sequence). The CDR3: CASSLAGQGSPYEQYF. DNA for the CDR3: TGTGCCAGCAGCTTAGCAGGACAGGGGTCCCCCTACGAGCAGTACTTC.

The chain is built from TRBV5-6 and TRBJ1-2; a weak D match, TRBD1 (5 bases). V lost 0 bases to trimming and J lost 7 bases, with 16 bases between them. Germline values: CDR1 SGHDT, CDR2 YYEEEE. This CDR3 has 15 residues. The CDR3 coding sequence is TGTGCCAGCAGCTTGGCGTGGGGGGGACCGACTGGCTACACCTTC. This gives the protein CASSLAWGGPTGYTF.

The V and J genes are TRBV30 and TRBJ2-3; TRBD2 aligns across 8 bases. Losses at the gene ends were 1 base for V and 1 base for J; bases not matched to a gene: 7. Per germline, CDR1 GTSNPN and CDR2 SVGIG (reference sequence). This CDR3 spans 16 amino acids. The chain's CDR3 is CAWSDLGRAGTDTQYF. As DNA, the CDR3 is TGTGCCTGGAGTGACCTCGGGAGGGCTGGCACAGATACGCAGTATTTT.

This chain uses TRBV25-1 with TRBJ2-7; the D is unclear. V gave up 10 bases and J gave up 1 base, with 5 bases separating them. Germline lookup yields CDR1 MGHDK and CDR2 SYGVNS. This CDR3 contains 10 residues. In DNA form, the CDR3 reads TGTGCCACCGAATCCTACGAGCAGTACTTC. Protein product: CATESYEQYF.

The CDR3 sequence is CSARVGAYEQYF. The CDR3 region has the DNA TGCAGTGCTAGAGTGGGGGCCTACGAGCAGTACTTC. The chain combines TRBV20-1 with TRBJ2-7; D possibly uses TRBD1 or TRBD2 (5 bases each). Trimming took off 1 base at V and 2 bases at J, with 6 bases between the two ends. The CDR3 covers 12 residues. Per germline, CDR1 DFQATT and CDR2 SNEGSKA (reference sequence).

This clonotype turned up a few times. The J gene is TRBJ2-3, the V gene TRBV20-1; 7 nucleotides match TRBD2. With V trimmed by 5 bases and J by 4 bases, 9 bases remained unmatched. Looked up from germline, CDR1 is DFQATT and CDR2 is SNEGSKA (reference sequence). This CDR3 has 14 residues. In nucleotides, the CDR3 is TGCAGTGCTCCCTGGACTAGTTTAGCAGATACGCAGTATTTT. Residues: CSAPWTSLADTQYF.

There are a few counts of this clonotype. The chain couples TRBV5-1 to TRBJ2-3; the match to TRBD2 covers 7 bases. CDR3 size: 15 residues. From germline, CDR1 is SGHRS and CDR2 YFSETQ. With 2 bases clipped from V and 2 bases from J, the junction kept 5 bases outside the gene matches. This chain's CDR3 is CASSFGRETTDTQYF. The CDR3 DNA follows: TGCGCCAGCAGCTTCGGGCGGGAGACCACAGATACGCAGTATTTT.

This clonotype came up a few times. The chain has TRBV5-1 and TRBJ2-5; tentative D call: TRBD2 (6 bases). The CDR3 length is 15 residues. Per germline, CDR1 SGHRS and CDR2 YFSETQ. V lost 0 bases to trimming and J lost 3 bases, with 12 bases between them. The CDR3 here is CASSLGVGTEETQYF. The CDR3 bases are TGCGCCAGCAGCTTGGGCGTGGGGACTGAAGAGACCCAGTACTTC.

This chain uses TRBV7-2 with TRBJ2-7; possible D gene TRBD1, 6 bases. Germline values: CDR1 SGHTA, CDR2 FQGNSA. The V gene lost 5 bases and the J gene lost 3 bases, with 14 bases spanning the gap. The CDR3 is 14 amino acids. The CDR3 coding sequence is TGTGCCAGCAGCCCGGGACACATGGTCTACGAGCAGTACTTC. Translating gives CASSPGHMVYEQYF. The full variable domain, its missing parts supplied by reference TRBV7-2 and TRBJ2-7, is GAGVSQSPSNKVTEKGKDVELRCDPISGHTALYWYRQSLGQGLEFLIYFQGNSAPDKSGLPSDRFSAERTGGSVSTLTIQRTQQEDSAVYLCASSPGHMVYEQYFGPGTRLTVT.

In DNA, the CDR3 is TGCGCCAGCAGCTTGGGTGGGAGATGGATCGACGAGCAGTACTTC. This translates into CASSLGGRWIDEQYF. The rearrangement uses TRBV5-1 and TRBJ2-7, with D possibly TRBD2 on 5 matching bases. V gave up 0 bases and J gave up 5 bases, with 15 bases separating them. There are 15 residues in the CDR3. Germline loops: CDR1 SGHRS, CDR2 YFSETQ. Variable domain in full (rest from reference TRBV5-1 and TRBJ2-7): KAGVTQTPRYLIKTRGQQVTLSCSPISGHRSVSWYQQTPGQGLQFLFEYFSETQRNKGNFPGRFSGRQFSNSRSEMNVSTLELGDSALYLCASSLGGRWIDEQYFGPGTRLTVT.

The V call is TRBV11-2, the J call TRBJ2-7; D remains ambiguous. The J call is doubtful: the DNA matches TRBJ2-4 better. This CDR3 contains 14 residues. Per germline, CDR1 SGHAT and CDR2 FQNNGV. CDR3 sequence: CASSLKLPRSIQYF. CDR3 DNA sequence: TGTGCCAGCAGCCTAAAATTGCCCCGGAGCATTCAGTACTTC.

This clonotype was observed a few times. J is TRBJ2-5 and V is TRBV5-1; D unclear. The V end was cut by 1 base, the J end by 2 bases, with 9 bases between. Germline V CDR1 and CDR2: SGHRS, YFSETQ. The CDR3 contains 14 residues. The CDR3 sequence: CASSLTGRQETQYF. In DNA, the CDR3 is TGCGCCAGCAGCTTGACTGGAAGACAAGAGACCCAGTACTTC.

The gene calls are TRBV12-3 or TRBV12-4 and TRBJ2-4; TRBD1 might be the D (6 bases). The tail of the sequence fits TRBJ2-7 better, so the J call may be wrong. The CDR3 is made up of 14 amino acids. This CDR3 reads CASSPSQGTYEQYF. The CDR3 DNA reads TGTGCCAGCAGTCCCAGTCAGGGGACCTACGAGCAGTACTTC.

This chain connects TRBV24-1 to TRBJ2-1; 11 bases are shared with TRBD2. Germline V CDR1 and CDR2: KGHDR, SFDVKD. This CDR3 comprises 15 residues. V shed 0 bases and J 10 bases; nucleotides not matched to a gene: 4. This chain's CDR3 is CATSDLRASGREQFF. CDR3 nucleotides: TGTGCCACCAGTGATTTGAGGGCTAGCGGGAGGGAGCAGTTCTTC.

This clonotype was counted between two and nine times. The rearrangement joins TRBV11-2 to TRBJ2-7; unclear D gene. The V and J ends lost 0 bases and 9 bases respectively, with 9 bases between them. The CDR3 covers 12 residues. Germline-derived CDR1 and CDR2 are SGHAT and FQNNGV. This CDR3 is CASSLDTPRQYF. Here the CDR3 DNA reads TGTGCCAGCAGCTTAGATACCCCGAGGCAGTACTTC.

The chain is built from TRBV15 and TRBJ1-2; D is unclear. CDR1 is LNHNV, CDR2 YYDKDF, per germline (reference sequence). Trimming removed 1 base from V and 0 bases from J, with 9 bases in between. The CDR3 totals 15 residues. The CDR3 reads CATSRGATTNYGYTF. DNA for the CDR3: TGTGCCACCAGCAGAGGGGCAACCACTAACTATGGCTACACCTTC.

The chain combines TRBV27 with TRBJ2-4; the D call may be TRBD1 or TRBD2 (7 bases each). The end of the DNA aligns better with TRBJ2-7, so the J call may be wrong. Germline CDR1 and CDR2: MNHEY and SMNVEV (reference sequence). CDR3 length: 15 residues. In DNA, the CDR3 is TGTGCCAGCAGTCCTAAGGGAGGGGGCAGGTACGAGCAGTACTTC. Amino acid sequence: CASSPKGGGRYEQYF.

CDR3 sequence reads: CASSLVQGMVTNGYTF. In DNA form, the CDR3 reads TGTGCCAGCAGCTTAGTCCAGGGGATGGTAACTAATGGCTACACCTTC. This chain connects TRBV7-2 to TRBJ1-2; tentative D call: TRBD1 (6 bases). Germline V gives CDR1 SGHTA, CDR2 FQGNSA. Trimming took off 1 base at V and 6 bases at J, with 18 bases between the two ends. The CDR3 has 16 residues.

This clonotype was observed a handful of times. CDR3 amino acids: CASSQVGGNEQFF. Written as DNA, the CDR3 is TGCGCCAGCAGCCAGGTGGGAGGCAATGAGCAGTTCTTC. This chain links TRBV4-3 with TRBJ2-1; the D gene is possibly TRBD2 (6 bases). Germline CDR1 is LGHNA and CDR2 is YSLEER. V gave up 3 bases and J gave up 6 bases, with 9 bases separating them. This CDR3 spans 13 amino acids.

The chain is built from TRBV2 and TRBJ2-7; D possibly corresponds to TRBD1 (6 bases). Trimming cost V 3 bases and J 7 bases, with 22 bases left between them. CDR1 and CDR2 (germline): SNHLY, FYNNEI. There are 16 residues in the CDR3. In DNA, the CDR3 is TGTGCCAGCAGTGACCCTTGGGACAAGGCCTACGTAGAGCAGTACTTC. It translates to CASSDPWDKAYVEQYF.

The sample holds a few counts of this clonotype. The chain combines TRBV4-1 with TRBJ2-1; D is perhaps TRBD2 (7 bases). Germline V gene data show CDR1 as MGHRA and CDR2 as YSYEKL. CDR3 size: 15 residues. With 7 bases removed from V and 0 bases from J, the gap between germline ends came to 13 bases. The CDR3 protein is CASTGGGSSYNEQFF. For the CDR3, the DNA is TGCGCCAGCACCGGGGGCGGGAGCTCCTACAATGAGCAGTTCTTC.

The chain joins TRBV5-6 to TRBJ2-5, with D maybe TRBD1 (5 bases). V was pared by 2 bases and J by 7 bases, with 12 bases between. Germline CDR1 SGHDT, CDR2 YYEEEE. This CDR3 is built from 13 residues. The CDR3 loop reads CASSFPGKGTQYF. The CDR3 DNA follows: TGTGCCAGCAGCTTCCCAGGGAAGGGGACCCAGTACTTC. Based on the CDR3 plus reference TRBV5-6 and TRBJ2-5, the full variable domain is DAGVTQSPTHLIKTRGQQVTLRCSPKSGHDTVSWYQQALGQGPQFIFQYYEEEERQRGNFPDRFSGHQFPNYSSELNVNALLLGDSALYLCASSFPGKGTQYFGPGTRLLVL.

This clonotype was counted only a few times. The genes are TRBV9 and TRBJ2-1; 10 bases map to TRBD1. The closer fit of TRBJ2-7 to the DNA end suggests the J call may be wrong. The length of the CDR3 is 13 residues. The germline CDR1 and CDR2 sequences are SGDLS and YYNGEE. This CDR3 is CASSGGQGYEQYF. CDR3 DNA sequence: TGTGCCAGCAGCGGGGGACAGGGGTACGAGCAGTACTTC.

This clonotype was counted a few times. The V call is TRBV20-1, the J call TRBJ2-3; 8 positions match TRBD2. The trim removed 8 bases at V and 5 bases at J, leaving 9 bases unmatched. The CDR3 extends over 13 amino acids. From germline, CDR1 is DFQATT and CDR2 SNEGSKA (reference sequence). This CDR3 reads CSSGGSGVDTQYF. CDR3 in DNA: TGCAGTTCCGGTGGTAGCGGGGTAGATACGCAGTATTTT.

V is TRBV7-9 and J is TRBJ2-1; D gene unclear. Germline V gene sequence: CDR1 SEHNR, CDR2 FQNEAQ (reference sequence). The CDR3 spans 12 residues. V lost 5 bases, J lost 8 bases, and 10 bases lay in between. DNA for the CDR3: TGTGCCAGCAGCCCCTTAAGGGATGAGCAGTTCTTC. The encoded protein is CASSPLRDEQFF.

This clonotype was counted a few times. The chain employs TRBV9 and TRBJ2-4, with TRBD2 as a possible D gene (5 bases). TRBJ2-7 explains the end of the DNA better; the J call may be wrong. This CDR3 contains 14 residues. CDR1 SGDLS and CDR2 YYNGEE come from the germline V gene. CDR3: CASSVGGGGYEQYF. The CDR3 DNA reads as TGTGCCAGCAGCGTCGGAGGAGGTGGCTACGAGCAGTACTTC.